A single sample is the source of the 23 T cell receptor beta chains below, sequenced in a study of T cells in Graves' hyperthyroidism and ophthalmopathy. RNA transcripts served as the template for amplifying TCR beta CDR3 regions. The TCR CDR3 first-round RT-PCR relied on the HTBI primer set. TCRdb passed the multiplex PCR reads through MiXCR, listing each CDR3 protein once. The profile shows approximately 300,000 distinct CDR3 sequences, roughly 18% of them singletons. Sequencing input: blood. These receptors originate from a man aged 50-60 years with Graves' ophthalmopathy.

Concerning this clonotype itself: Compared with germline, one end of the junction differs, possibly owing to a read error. DNA of the CDR3: TGCGCCAGCAGCAGTCGGGAAACTCACACTGAAGCTTTCTTT. Translated, it gives CASSSRETHTEAFF. V usage is TRBV11-1 and J usage is TRBJ1-1, with D uncertain. CDR1 and CDR2 (germline): SGHAT, FQDESV (reference sequence). This CDR3 region has 14 residues.

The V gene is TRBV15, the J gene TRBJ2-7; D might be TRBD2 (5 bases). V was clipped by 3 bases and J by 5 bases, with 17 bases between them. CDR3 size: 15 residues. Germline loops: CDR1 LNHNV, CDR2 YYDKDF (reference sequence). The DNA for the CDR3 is TGTGCCACCAGCAGGGACTCGTCCTCTCGGGACGAGCAGTACTTC. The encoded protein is CATSRDSSSRDEQYF.

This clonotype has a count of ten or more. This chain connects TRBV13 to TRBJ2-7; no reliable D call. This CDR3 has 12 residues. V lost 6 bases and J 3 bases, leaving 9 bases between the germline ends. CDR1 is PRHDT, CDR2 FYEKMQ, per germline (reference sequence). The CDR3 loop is CASRGINYEQYF. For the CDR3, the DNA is TGTGCCAGCAGAGGGATAAACTACGAGCAGTACTTC.

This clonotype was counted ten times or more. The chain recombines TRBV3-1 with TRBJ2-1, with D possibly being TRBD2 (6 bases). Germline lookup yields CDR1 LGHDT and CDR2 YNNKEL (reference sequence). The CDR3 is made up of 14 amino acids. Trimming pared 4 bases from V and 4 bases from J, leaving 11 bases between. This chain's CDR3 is CASSPGAGYNEQFF. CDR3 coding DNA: TGTGCCAGCAGCCCTGGGGCGGGGTACAATGAGCAGTTCTTC.

CDR3 nucleotides: TGTGCCAGCAGCTTATGGACAGGGACGTACGAGCAGTACTTC. Its protein is CASSLWTGTYEQYF. The rearrangement joins TRBV7-2 to TRBJ2-7, with 8 nucleotides matching TRBD1. This CDR3 is built from 14 residues. V gave up 2 bases and J gave up 4 bases; unmatched junction bases: 4. Germline CDR1 and CDR2: SGHTA and FQGNSA.

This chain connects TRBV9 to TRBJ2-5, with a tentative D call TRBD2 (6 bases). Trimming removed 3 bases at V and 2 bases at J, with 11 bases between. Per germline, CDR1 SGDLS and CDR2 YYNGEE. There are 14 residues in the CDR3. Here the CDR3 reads CASSDGLSQETQYF. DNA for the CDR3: TGTGCCAGCAGCGATGGACTATCGCAAGAGACCCAGTACTTC.

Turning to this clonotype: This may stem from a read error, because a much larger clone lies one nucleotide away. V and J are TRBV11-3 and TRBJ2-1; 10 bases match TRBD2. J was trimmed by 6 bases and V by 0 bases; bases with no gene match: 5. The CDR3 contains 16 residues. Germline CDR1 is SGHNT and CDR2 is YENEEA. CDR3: CASSLDGVAGGNEQFF. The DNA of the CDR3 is TGTGCCAGCAGCTTAGATGGAGTAGCGGGAGGCAATGAGCAGTTCTTC.

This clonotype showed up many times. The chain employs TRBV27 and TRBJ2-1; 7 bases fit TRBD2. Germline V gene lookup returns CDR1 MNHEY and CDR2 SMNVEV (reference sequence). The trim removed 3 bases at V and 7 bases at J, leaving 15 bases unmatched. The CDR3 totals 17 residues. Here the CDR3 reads CASSLSRGGRGVNEQFF. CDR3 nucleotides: TGTGCCAGCAGTTTGTCCCGCGGGGGTAGGGGTGTGAATGAGCAGTTCTTC.

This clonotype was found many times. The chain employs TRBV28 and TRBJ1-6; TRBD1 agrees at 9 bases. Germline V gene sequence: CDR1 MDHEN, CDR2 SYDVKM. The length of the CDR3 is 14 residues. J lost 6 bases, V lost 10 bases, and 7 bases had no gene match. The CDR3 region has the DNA TGTGCCACCCCAGGGACAGGGTCTAATTCACCCCTCCACTTT. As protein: CATPGTGSNSPLHF.

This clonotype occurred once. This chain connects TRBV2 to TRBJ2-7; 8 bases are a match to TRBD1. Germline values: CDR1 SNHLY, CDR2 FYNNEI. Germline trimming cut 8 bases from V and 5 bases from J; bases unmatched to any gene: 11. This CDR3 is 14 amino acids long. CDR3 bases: TGTGCCAGCGGATGGGACAGGACCTCGGACGAGCAGTACTTC. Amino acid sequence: CASGWDRTSDEQYF.

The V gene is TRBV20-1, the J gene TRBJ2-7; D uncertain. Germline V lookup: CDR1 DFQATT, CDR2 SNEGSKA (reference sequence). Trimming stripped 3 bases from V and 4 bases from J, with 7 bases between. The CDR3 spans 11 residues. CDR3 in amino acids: CSARETYEQYF. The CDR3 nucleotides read TGCAGTGCTAGGGAAACGTACGAGCAGTACTTC.

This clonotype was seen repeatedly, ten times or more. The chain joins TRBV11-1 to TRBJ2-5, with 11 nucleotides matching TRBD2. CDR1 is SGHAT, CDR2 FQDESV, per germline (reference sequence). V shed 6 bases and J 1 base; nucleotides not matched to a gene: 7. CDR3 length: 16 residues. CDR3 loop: CASSSRLAGSQETQYF. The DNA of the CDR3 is TGTGCCAGCAGTTCGCGACTAGCGGGATCCCAAGAGACCCAGTACTTC.

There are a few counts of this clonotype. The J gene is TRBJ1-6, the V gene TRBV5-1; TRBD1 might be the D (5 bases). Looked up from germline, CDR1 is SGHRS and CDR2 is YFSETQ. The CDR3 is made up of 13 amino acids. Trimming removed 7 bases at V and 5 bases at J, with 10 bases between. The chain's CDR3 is CASCQGDNSPLHF. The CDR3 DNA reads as TGCGCCAGCTGCCAGGGTGATAATTCACCCCTCCACTTT.

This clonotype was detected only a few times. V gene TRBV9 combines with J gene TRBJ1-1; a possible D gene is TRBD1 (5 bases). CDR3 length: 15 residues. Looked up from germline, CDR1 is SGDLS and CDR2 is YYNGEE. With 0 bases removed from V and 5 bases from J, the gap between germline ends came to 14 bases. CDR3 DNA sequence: TGTGCCAGCAGCGTAGGTGTCAGGGCAAGGACTGAAGCTTTCTTT. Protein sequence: CASSVGVRARTEAFF.

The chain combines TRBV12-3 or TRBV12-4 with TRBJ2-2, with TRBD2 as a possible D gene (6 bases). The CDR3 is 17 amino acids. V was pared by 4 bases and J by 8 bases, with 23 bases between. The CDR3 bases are TGTGCCAGCAGTTGGTCAAAGTGGCGGAGGGCCTCAGGGGAGCTGTTTTTT. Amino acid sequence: CASSWSKWRRASGELFF.

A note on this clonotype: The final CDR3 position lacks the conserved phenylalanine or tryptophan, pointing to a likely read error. This CDR3 reads CASSYSPTGYNYGYTL. CDR3 DNA sequence: TGTGCCAGCAGTTACTCGCCGACAGGTTACAACTATGGCTACACCCTC. The V and J genes are TRBV6-2 or TRBV6-3 and TRBJ1-2; possibly TRBD1 for D (6 bases). From germline, CDR1 is MNHEY and CDR2 SVGEGT. The CDR3 covers 16 residues. The V end was cut by 0 bases, the J end by 2 bases, with 13 bases between.

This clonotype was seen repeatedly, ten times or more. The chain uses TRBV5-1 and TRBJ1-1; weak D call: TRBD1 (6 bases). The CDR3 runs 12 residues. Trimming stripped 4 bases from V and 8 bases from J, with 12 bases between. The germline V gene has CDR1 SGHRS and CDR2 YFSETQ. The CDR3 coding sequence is TGCGCCAGCAGCCGGGACAATCTGGAAGCTTTCTTT. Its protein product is CASSRDNLEAFF.

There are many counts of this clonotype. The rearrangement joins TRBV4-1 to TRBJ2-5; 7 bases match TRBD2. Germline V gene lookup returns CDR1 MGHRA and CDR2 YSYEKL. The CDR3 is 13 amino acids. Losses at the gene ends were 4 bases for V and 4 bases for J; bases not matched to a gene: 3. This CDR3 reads CASSRLAGETQYF. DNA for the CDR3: TGCGCCAGCAGCCGATTAGCGGGAGAGACCCAGTACTTC.

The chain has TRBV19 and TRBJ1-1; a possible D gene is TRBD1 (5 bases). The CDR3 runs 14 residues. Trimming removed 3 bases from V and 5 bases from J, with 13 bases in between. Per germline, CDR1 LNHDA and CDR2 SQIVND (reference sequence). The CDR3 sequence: CASSIGRKGTEAFF. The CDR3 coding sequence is TGTGCCAGTAGTATCGGCAGGAAGGGGACTGAAGCTTTCTTT.

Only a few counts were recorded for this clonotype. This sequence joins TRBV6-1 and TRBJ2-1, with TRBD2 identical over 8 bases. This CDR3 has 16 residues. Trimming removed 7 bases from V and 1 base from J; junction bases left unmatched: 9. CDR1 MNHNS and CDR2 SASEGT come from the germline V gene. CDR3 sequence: CASINSGKESYNEQFF. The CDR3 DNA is TGTGCCAGCATTAATAGCGGGAAAGAGTCCTACAATGAGCAGTTCTTC.

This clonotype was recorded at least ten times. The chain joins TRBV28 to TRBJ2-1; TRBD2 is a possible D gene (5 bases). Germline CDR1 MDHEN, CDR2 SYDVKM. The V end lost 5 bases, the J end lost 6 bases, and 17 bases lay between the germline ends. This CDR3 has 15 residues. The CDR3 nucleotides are TGTGCCAGCAGTCCCCATGACGGGAAGGCCAATGAGCAGTTCTTC. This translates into CASSPHDGKANEQFF.

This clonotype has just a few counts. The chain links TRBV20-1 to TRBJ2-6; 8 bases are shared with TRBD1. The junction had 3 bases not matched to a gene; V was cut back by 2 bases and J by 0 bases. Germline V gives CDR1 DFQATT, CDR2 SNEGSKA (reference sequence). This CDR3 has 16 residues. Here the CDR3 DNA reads TGCAGTGCTAGAACAGGGGGTAGCTCTGGGGCCAACGTCCTGACTTTC. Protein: CSARTGGSSGANVLTF.

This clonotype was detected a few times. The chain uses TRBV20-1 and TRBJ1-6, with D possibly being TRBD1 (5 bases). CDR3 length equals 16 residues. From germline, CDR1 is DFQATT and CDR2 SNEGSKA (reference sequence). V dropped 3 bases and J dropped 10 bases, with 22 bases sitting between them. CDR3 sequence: CSARGERQGARSPLHF. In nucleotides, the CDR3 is TGCAGTGCTAGGGGGGAGAGGCAGGGAGCCAGGTCACCCCTCCACTTT.